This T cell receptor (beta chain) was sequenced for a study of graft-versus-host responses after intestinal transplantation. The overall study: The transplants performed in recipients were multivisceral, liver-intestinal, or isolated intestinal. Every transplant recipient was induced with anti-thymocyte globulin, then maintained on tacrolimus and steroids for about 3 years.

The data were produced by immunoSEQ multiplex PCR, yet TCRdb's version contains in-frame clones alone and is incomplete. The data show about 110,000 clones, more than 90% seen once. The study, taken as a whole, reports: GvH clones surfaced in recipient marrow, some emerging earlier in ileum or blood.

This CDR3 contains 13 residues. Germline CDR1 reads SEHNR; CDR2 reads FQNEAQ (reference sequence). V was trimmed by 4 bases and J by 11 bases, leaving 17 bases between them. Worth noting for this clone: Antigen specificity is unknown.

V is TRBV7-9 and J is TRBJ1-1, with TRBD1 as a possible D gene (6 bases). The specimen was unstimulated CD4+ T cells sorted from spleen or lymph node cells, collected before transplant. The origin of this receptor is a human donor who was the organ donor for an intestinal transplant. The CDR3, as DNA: TGTGCCAGCAGCTCCCGACAGGCCCTCGGCGCTTTCTTT. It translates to CASSSRQALGAFF.